This TCR beta chain derives from a study of T cells after yellow fever vaccination. From the 5' RACE reads, TCRdb called clonotypes with MiXCR, one entry per CDR3 protein. This table holds approximately 120,000 distinct CDR3 sequences, roughly 9% found once. The CDR3 sequence is 17 residues long. Germline loops: CDR1 LGHNA, CDR2 YNFKEQ. V was shortened by 0 bases and J by 0 bases, with 9 bases between the two germline ends. This clonotype was counted ten times or more. This rearrangement joins TRBV4-2 to TRBJ2-6; no definite D call. This receptor was identified in a young man who received the YFV17D yellow fever vaccine. Material: CD8+ T cells sorted from PBMCs, obtained on the day of the yellow fever booster vaccination. CDR3 residues: CASSQDPDGSGANVLTF. CDR3 nucleotide sequence: TGTGCCAGCAGCCAAGATCCCGACGGCTCTGGGGCCAACGTCCTGACTTTC.